The 13 T cell receptor beta chains in this list originate from one sample, sequenced in a study of blood T cell repertoires in COVID-19 (dated by TCRdb to 2020 to 2021). Library construction relied on the immunoSEQ multiplex PCR assay. Imported from immuneACCESS, the table was reduced by TCRdb to in-frame sequences with V and J called. These copies leave out some clones; in studies compared against another copy, an unresolved V gene accounts for under half, and the cause of the remainder is not known. This sample comprises about 260,000 clones, approximately 85% of them detected only once. Clones ranked in the top ten supply around 0.7% of the sample. The sequencing input was peripheral blood. The source is a human donor in a cohort sampled during active COVID-19.

V usage is TRBV19 and J usage is TRBJ1-5; unclear D gene. The germline V gene has CDR1 LNHDA and CDR2 SQIVND (reference sequence). The CDR3 is 15 residues long. Trimming cost V 3 bases and J 5 bases, with 14 bases left between them. For the CDR3, the DNA is TGTGCCAGTAGTATGTCTCCGCAGACTTATCAGCCCCAGCATTTT. This encodes CASSMSPQTYQPQHF.

The J gene is TRBJ2-2, the V gene TRBV7-2; TRBD1 agrees at 8 bases. The junction had 10 bases not matched to a gene; V was cut back by 1 base and J by 3 bases. CDR3 length equals 18 residues. Germline loops: CDR1 SGHTA, CDR2 FQGNSA. CDR3: CASSLEGLAGGYTGELFF. The CDR3 coding sequence is TGTGCCAGCAGCTTAGAGGGTCTGGCAGGGGGCTACACCGGGGAGCTGTTTTTT.

The rearrangement joins TRBV28 to TRBJ2-7; D is undetermined. This CDR3 region has 12 residues. Germline values: CDR1 MDHEN, CDR2 SYDVKM. V gave up 7 bases and J gave up 5 bases, with 12 bases separating them. CDR3 in amino acids: CASTRYDHEQYF. The CDR3 nucleotides are TGTGCCAGCACCCGGTATGATCACGAGCAGTACTTC.

This clone appeared once. V usage is TRBV18 and J usage is TRBJ2-7; possibly TRBD1 for D (6 bases). The CDR3 runs 12 residues. Trimming shortened V by 5 bases and J by 3 bases, and 8 bases separated the two germline ends. In germline, CDR1 is KGHSH, CDR2 LQKENI. The chain's CDR3 is CASSKQGYEQYF. In DNA, the CDR3 is TGTGCCAGCTCAAAACAGGGCTACGAGCAGTACTTC.

The chain carries TRBV10-3 and TRBJ1-2; TRBD1 matches at 8 bases. The germline CDR1 and CDR2 sequences are ENHRY and SYGVKD. V shed 7 bases, J shed 6 bases, and the junction held 7 bases outside the gene matches. There are 13 residues in the CDR3. The CDR3 loop reads CAITLTGEDGYTF. DNA for the CDR3: TGTGCCATCACTTTGACAGGGGAGGATGGCTACACCTTC.

The chain combines TRBV10-3 with TRBJ1-1, with 9 positions matching TRBD1. The CDR3 totals 14 residues. CDR1 and CDR2 (germline): ENHRY, SYGVKD. V lost 2 bases to trimming and J lost 11 bases; unmatched junction nucleotides: 9. The CDR3 DNA reads TGTGCCATCAGTGAGCCGAGACAGGGGGTTATGGCTTTCTTT. It is translated as CAISEPRQGVMAFF.

The rearrangement uses TRBV9 and TRBJ2-7, with D possibly being TRBD1 (5 bases). The V and J ends lost 3 bases and 2 bases respectively, with 24 bases between them. Germline V lookup: CDR1 SGDLS, CDR2 YYNGEE. This CDR3 contains 18 residues. CDR3 region: CASSADLRDVSRPYEQYF. In DNA, the CDR3 is TGTGCCAGCAGCGCCGACCTCAGGGATGTAAGCCGACCCTACGAGCAGTACTTC.

The J gene is TRBJ1-5, the V gene TRBV19; 9 nucleotides align to TRBD1. From germline, CDR1 is LNHDA and CDR2 SQIVND (reference sequence). This CDR3 spans 13 amino acids. V shed 7 bases and J 6 bases; nucleotides not matched to a gene: 4. The CDR3 DNA follows: TGTGCCAGTAATACAGGGGGCAGTCAGCCCCAGCATTTT. This encodes CASNTGGSQPQHF. The full variable domain, in which reference TRBV19 and TRBJ1-5 provide the parts outside the CDR3, is DGGITQSPKYLFRKEGQNVTLSCEQNLNHDAMYWYRQDPGQGLRLIYYSQIVNDFQKGDIAEGYSVSREKKESFPLTVTSAQKNPTAFYLCASNTGGSQPQHFGDGTRLSIL.

V is TRBV19 and J is TRBJ2-2, with TRBD1 matching over 8 bases. V was pared by 3 bases and J by 5 bases, with 11 bases of the junction left unmatched. The CDR3 contains 17 residues. Germline loops: CDR1 LNHDA, CDR2 SQIVND (reference sequence). CDR3 amino acids: CASSIPHRGYFTGELFF. The CDR3 DNA reads as TGTGCCAGTAGTATCCCTCACAGGGGGTATTTTACCGGGGAGCTGTTTTTT.

With respect to this clone: Additional DNA sequences in this sample encode the identical CDR3. V usage is TRBV30 and J usage is TRBJ2-5, with TRBD2 as a possible D gene (6 bases). V lost 0 bases to trimming and J lost 4 bases, with 9 bases between them. Per germline, CDR1 GTSNPN and CDR2 SVGIG (reference sequence). The CDR3 is 13 residues long. CDR3 sequence (DNA): TGTGCCTGGAGTGTACCCGGGGGAGAGACCCAGTACTTC. It codes for CAWSVPGGETQYF.

The chain joins TRBV11-2 to TRBJ2-1; 8 nucleotides line up with TRBD2. Germline V gene sequence: CDR1 SGHAT, CDR2 FQNNGV. V shed 5 bases and J 3 bases; nucleotides not matched to a gene: 6. The CDR3 sequence is 15 residues long. The DNA of the CDR3 is TGTGCCAGCAGCCCCGCTAGCGGGTACTACAATGAGCAGTTCTTC. It codes for CASSPASGYYNEQFF.

V is TRBV30 and J is TRBJ1-5; 10 bases fit TRBD1. V dropped 3 bases and J dropped 6; count of bases not matched to a gene: 5. The CDR3 consists of 14 residues. The germline V gene has CDR1 GTSNPN and CDR2 SVGIG (reference sequence). As DNA, the CDR3 is TGTGCCTGGAGCCGGGACAGGGGCGGTCAGCCCCAGCATTTT. It yields the protein CAWSRDRGGQPQHF.

This clone occurred once. The chain employs TRBV11-2 and TRBJ2-5, with TRBD1 as a possible D gene (5 bases). This CDR3 is built from 14 residues. Germline V CDR1 and CDR2: SGHAT, FQNNGV. V was shortened by 1 base and J by 1 base, with 7 bases between the two germline ends. The CDR3 loop reads CASSLAGIQETQYF. CDR3 coding DNA: TGTGCCAGCAGCTTAGCAGGGATCCAAGAGACCCAGTACTTC.